A single TCR beta chain is shown here with its context. No antigen is known for it. No much larger clonotype is one base removed from it; base qualities were not supplied. These data originate in a study of blood T cell repertoires in COVID-19 (dated by TCRdb to about 2020). With respect to the entire study: Collaborator samples came from the United States, Italy and Spain and covered acute and convalescent phases of COVID-19. Samples were obtained from the ongoing ImmuneRACE study (first 160 participants) and from roughly 1,300 subjects provided by 6 global collaborators. The dataset comprised deeply sampled blood TCRbeta repertoires from subjects exposed to, actively infected with, or recovered from COVID-19. The prospective study material was composed of cDNA or gDNA derived from T cells, B-cell-depleted T cells, or PBMCs. Where HLA class I and class II types were available, the types were taken from metadata supplied by the sample provider, not from assay-based typing. The repertoires were made available in a free public database intended to serve as a resource for research on the immune response to SARS-CoV-2. Nearly every sample came with metadata listing a de-identified subject ID, COVID-19 status, age in years and sex.

The CDR3 has 14 amino acids, counting the end cysteine and phenylalanine. The only DNA kept is the CDR3, 42 bases in frame from the first base. Between the V and J ends, shortened by 1 base and 2 bases respectively, the junction contains 8 bases. The germline V gene specifies SGHTA as CDR1 and FQGNSA as CDR2. A second Seattle source provided samples from volunteer blood donors who had recovered from COVID-19. Collaborating institutions collected whole blood in K2EDTA tubes following their own protocols. For TCRbeta analysis, collaborators shipped samples as frozen whole blood, isolated PBMCs, or DNA extracted from either of those sample types. The paper as a whole reports these results and caveats: The quantity of clinical and demographic metadata differed by source and by participant and was supplied without curation.

TCRbeta CDR3 regions were amplified from genomic DNA by means of the immunoSEQ Assay, a bias-controlled multiplex PCR. In the authors' own workflow: Within the assay, amplification of reference gene primers was used to estimate how many nucleated cells each sample contained. Sequence reads were collapsed and filtered to measure the absolute abundance of every unique TCRbeta CDR3 rearrangement. For each sample, productive Simpson clonality was calculated as the square root of Simpson's diversity index across productive rearrangements. The table comes from immuneACCESS by way of TCRdb, which keeps in-frame sequences with V and J called. Part of the clones is missing from these tables; in studies checked, under half for an unresolved V gene and the rest for unknown reasons. V and J calls and clone size come straight from that table; D and trimming were deduced from the DNA. The sample table shows around 200,000 clones, and approximately 90% are seen once. Together, the top ten hold about 6% of the sample.

This clonotype was obtained from a man aged 60 to 75 who had recovered from COVID-19. The rearrangement joined TRBV7-2 to TRBJ1-1, with the D gene not clear enough to name. The sequencing input was peripheral blood. The nucleotide sequence is TGTGCCAGCAGCTTAGTCTTAGAAAACACTGAAGCTTTCTTT. The resulting protein is CASSLVLENTEAFF.